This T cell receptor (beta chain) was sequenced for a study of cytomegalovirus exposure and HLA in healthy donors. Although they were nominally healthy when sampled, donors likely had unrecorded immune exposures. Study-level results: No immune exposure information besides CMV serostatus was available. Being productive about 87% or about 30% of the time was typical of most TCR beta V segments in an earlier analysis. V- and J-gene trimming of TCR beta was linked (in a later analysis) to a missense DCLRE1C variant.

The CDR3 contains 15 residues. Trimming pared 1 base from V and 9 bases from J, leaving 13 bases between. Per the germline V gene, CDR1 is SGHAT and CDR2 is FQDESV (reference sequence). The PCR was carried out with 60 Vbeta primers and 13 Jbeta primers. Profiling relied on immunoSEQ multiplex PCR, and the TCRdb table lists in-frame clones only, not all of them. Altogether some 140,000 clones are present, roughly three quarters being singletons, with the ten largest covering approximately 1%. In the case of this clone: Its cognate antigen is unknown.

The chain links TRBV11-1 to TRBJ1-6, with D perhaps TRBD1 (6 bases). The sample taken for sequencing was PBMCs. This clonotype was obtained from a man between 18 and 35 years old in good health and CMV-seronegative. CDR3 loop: CASSLDRDRISPLHF. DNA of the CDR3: TGTGCCAGCAGCTTAGACCGAGACAGGATTTCACCCCTCCACTTT. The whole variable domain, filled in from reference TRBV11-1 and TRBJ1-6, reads EAEVAQSPRYKITEKSQAVAFWCDPISGHATLYWYRQILGQGPELLVQFQDESVVDDSQLPKDRFSAERLKGVDSTLKIQPAELGDSAMYLCASSLDRDRISPLHFGNGTRLTVT.